This T cell receptor beta chain originates from a study of blood T cell repertoires in COVID-19. On the study more broadly: Donors in the United States, Italy and Spain gave samples during acute or convalescent COVID-19.

Here immunoSEQ multiplex PCR was the method, and the copy in TCRdb shows in-frame clones only, minus some. The table shows tens of thousands of clones, with approximately 90% occurring only once. The CDR3 is 15 residues long. Per germline, CDR1 LGHNT and CDR2 FRNRAP. Trimming took 3 bases from V and 2 from J, leaving 12 bases between them. This clonotype was obtained from a man between 35 and 55 years old with acute or convalescent COVID-19. Source material: peripheral blood. The chain carries TRBV12-5 and TRBJ2-3; a weak D match, TRBD2 (5 bases). The CDR3 sequence: CASGFLREFTDTQYF. The CDR3 nucleotides are TGTGCTAGTGGTTTTTTAAGGGAGTTCACAGATACGCAGTATTTT.